What follows is one T cell receptor beta chain and its context. This record belongs to a study of blood T cell repertoires in COVID-19. Germline loops: CDR1 WNHNN, CDR2 SYGVQD (reference sequence). The ends were cut back, 7 bases at V and 6 bases at J, with 11 bases in the middle. CDR3 length: 12 amino acids. Assignments of participants to cohorts depended upon their own reported clinical history. The repertoire was sequenced with immunoSEQ multiplex PCR; TCRdb's copy has only in-frame clones and lacks some. Of about half a million clones in the sample, about 85% were seen once. Sequenced sample: PBMCs or T cells enriched from blood (not recorded which). The rearrangement links TRBV10-1 to TRBJ2-3; D unclear. The sequence was obtained from a woman aged 55-75 years who had recovered from COVID-19. In nucleotides, the CDR3 is TGCGCCAGCAAATGGCAGGCTGATACGCAGTATTTT. Its translation is CASKWQADTQYF.